The clone carrying this T cell receptor beta chain is a singleton in its sample. Here immunoSEQ multiplex PCR was the method, and the copy in TCRdb shows in-frame clones only, minus some. The sample records 78,000 or so clones, 86% being singletons. This sample was taken from a study of blood T cell repertoires in COVID-19. Sequencing was carried out using peripheral blood. The clonotype originates from a man aged 50 to 59 with active or convalescent COVID-19.

The CDR3 DNA sequence: TGTGCCAGCAGCCCCCGGACTAGCGGGGGGATCCTCGAGACCCAGTACTTC. Encoded protein: CASSPRTSGGILETQYF. The chain is built from TRBV7-2 and TRBJ2-5; 14 bases agree with TRBD2. Germline V gene lookup returns CDR1 SGHTA and CDR2 FQGNSA. The length of the CDR3 is 17 residues. Trimming took 5 bases from V and 5 from J; bases not matched to a gene: 10.